The rows below give T cell receptor beta chains drawn from one sample of a study of blood T cell repertoires in COVID-19. Using immunoSEQ multiplex PCR, the repertoire was profiled, and TCRdb retains in-frame clones only, with some absent. Of some 300,000 clones in the sample, around four fifths were seen once. The specimen sequenced was peripheral blood. These receptors came from a woman between 50 and 59 years old with active or convalescent COVID-19. CDR3s include the opening cysteine and the closing phenylalanine or tryptophan. Each record gives: D gene, V gene, clone size, J gene, CDR3 protein, CDR3 DNA. The D gene is left open where the match is weak. Expanded clones are given a class, and other clones once, few, many or no size at all.

D gene: TRBD1
V gene: TRBV2
clone size: .
J gene: TRBJ1-1
CDR3 protein: CASSDEQGTTEAFF
CDR3 DNA: TGTGCCAGCAGTGACGAACAGGGGACAACTGAAGCTTTCTTT

D gene: TRBD1
V gene: TRBV6-6
clone size: .
J gene: TRBJ1-2
CDR3 protein: CASSPTGGDRPTF
CDR3 DNA: TGTGCCAGCAGTCCTACAGGGGGCGACCGCCCCACCTTC

D gene: .
V gene: TRBV27
clone size: .
J gene: TRBJ2-3
CDR3 protein: CASSWDNQGEDTQYF
CDR3 DNA: TGTGCCAGCAGTTGGGATAATCAAGGGGAAGATACGCAGTATTTT

D gene: .
V gene: TRBV4-1
clone size: few
J gene: TRBJ1-1
CDR3 protein: CASSQDTGKTEAFF
CDR3 DNA: TGCGCCAGCAGCCAAGACACAGGGAAAACTGAAGCTTTCTTT

D gene: TRBD2
V gene: TRBV11-2
clone size: .
J gene: TRBJ2-1
CDR3 protein: CASRPSGGSGYEQFF
CDR3 DNA: TGTGCCAGCAGGCCCAGCGGGGGCTCTGGGTATGAGCAGTTCTTC

D gene: TRBD1
V gene: TRBV25-1
clone size: few
J gene: TRBJ2-7
CDR3 protein: CASSGTGVHEQYF
CDR3 DNA: TGTGCCAGCAGTGGCACAGGGGTCCACGAGCAGTACTTC

D gene: TRBD1
V gene: TRBV28
clone size: few
J gene: TRBJ1-6
CDR3 protein: CASSYKPGTGRNSPLHF
CDR3 DNA: TGTGCCAGCAGTTATAAACCCGGGACAGGCCGTAATTCACCCCTCCACTTT

D gene: TRBD2
V gene: TRBV5-1
clone size: .
J gene: TRBJ2-1
CDR3 protein: CASSLISGRGGNEQFF
CDR3 DNA: TGCGCCAGCAGCTTAATTAGCGGGAGAGGTGGGAATGAGCAGTTCTTC

D gene: .
V gene: TRBV24-1
clone size: .
J gene: TRBJ2-3
CDR3 protein: CATSDQRGGSTDTQYF
CDR3 DNA: TGTGCCACCAGTGACCAGAGGGGGGGAAGCACAGATACGCAGTATTTT

D gene: .
V gene: TRBV10-3
clone size: .
J gene: TRBJ1-5
CDR3 protein: CAISEAATGLGNQPQHF
CDR3 DNA: TGTGCCATCAGTGAGGCAGCAACAGGGTTGGGCAATCAGCCCCAGCATTTT

D gene: .
V gene: TRBV10-1
clone size: .
J gene: TRBJ1-3
CDR3 protein: CASSESNWSGNTIYF
CDR3 DNA: TGCGCCAGCAGTGAGTCAAACTGGTCTGGAAACACCATATATTTT